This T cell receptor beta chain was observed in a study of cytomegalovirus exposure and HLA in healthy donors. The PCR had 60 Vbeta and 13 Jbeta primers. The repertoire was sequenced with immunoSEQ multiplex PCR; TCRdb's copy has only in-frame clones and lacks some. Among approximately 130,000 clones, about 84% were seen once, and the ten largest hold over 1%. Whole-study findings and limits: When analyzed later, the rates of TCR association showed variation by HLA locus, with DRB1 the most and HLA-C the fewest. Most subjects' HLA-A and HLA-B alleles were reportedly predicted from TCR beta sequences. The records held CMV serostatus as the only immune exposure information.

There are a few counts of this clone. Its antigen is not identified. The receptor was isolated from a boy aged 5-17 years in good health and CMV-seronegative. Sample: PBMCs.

CDR3 protein: CAWSLRQNYGYTF. CDR3 bases: TGTGCCTGGAGTCTACGACAAAACTATGGCTACACCTTC. This chain joins TRBV30 and TRBJ1-2, with D uncertain. This CDR3 contains 13 residues. CDR1 GTSNPN and CDR2 SVGIG come from the germline V gene (reference sequence). Trimming took off 2 bases at V and 2 bases at J, with 9 bases between the two ends. The variable domain in full, completed from reference TRBV30 and TRBJ1-2, reads SQTIHQWPATLVQPVGSPLSLECTVEGTSNPNLYWYRQAAGRGLQLLFYSVGIGQISSEVPQNLSASRPQDRQFILSSKKLLLSDSGFYLCAWSLRQNYGYTFGSGTRLTVV.